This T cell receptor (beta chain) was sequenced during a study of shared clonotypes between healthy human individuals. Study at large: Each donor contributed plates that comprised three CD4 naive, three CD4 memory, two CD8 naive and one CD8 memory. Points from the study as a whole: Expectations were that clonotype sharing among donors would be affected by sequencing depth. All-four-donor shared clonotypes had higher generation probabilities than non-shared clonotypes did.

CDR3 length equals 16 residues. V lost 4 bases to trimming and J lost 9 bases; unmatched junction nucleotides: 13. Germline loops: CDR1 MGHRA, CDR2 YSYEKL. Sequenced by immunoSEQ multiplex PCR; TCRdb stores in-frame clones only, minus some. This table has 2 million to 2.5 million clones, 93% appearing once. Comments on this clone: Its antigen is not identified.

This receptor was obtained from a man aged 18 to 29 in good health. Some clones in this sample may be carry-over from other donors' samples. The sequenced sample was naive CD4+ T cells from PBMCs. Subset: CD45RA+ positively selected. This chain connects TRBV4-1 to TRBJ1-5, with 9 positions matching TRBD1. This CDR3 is CASSPVGQGIAGPQHF. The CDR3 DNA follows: TGCGCCAGCAGCCCCGTCGGACAGGGGATAGCAGGGCCCCAGCATTTT.